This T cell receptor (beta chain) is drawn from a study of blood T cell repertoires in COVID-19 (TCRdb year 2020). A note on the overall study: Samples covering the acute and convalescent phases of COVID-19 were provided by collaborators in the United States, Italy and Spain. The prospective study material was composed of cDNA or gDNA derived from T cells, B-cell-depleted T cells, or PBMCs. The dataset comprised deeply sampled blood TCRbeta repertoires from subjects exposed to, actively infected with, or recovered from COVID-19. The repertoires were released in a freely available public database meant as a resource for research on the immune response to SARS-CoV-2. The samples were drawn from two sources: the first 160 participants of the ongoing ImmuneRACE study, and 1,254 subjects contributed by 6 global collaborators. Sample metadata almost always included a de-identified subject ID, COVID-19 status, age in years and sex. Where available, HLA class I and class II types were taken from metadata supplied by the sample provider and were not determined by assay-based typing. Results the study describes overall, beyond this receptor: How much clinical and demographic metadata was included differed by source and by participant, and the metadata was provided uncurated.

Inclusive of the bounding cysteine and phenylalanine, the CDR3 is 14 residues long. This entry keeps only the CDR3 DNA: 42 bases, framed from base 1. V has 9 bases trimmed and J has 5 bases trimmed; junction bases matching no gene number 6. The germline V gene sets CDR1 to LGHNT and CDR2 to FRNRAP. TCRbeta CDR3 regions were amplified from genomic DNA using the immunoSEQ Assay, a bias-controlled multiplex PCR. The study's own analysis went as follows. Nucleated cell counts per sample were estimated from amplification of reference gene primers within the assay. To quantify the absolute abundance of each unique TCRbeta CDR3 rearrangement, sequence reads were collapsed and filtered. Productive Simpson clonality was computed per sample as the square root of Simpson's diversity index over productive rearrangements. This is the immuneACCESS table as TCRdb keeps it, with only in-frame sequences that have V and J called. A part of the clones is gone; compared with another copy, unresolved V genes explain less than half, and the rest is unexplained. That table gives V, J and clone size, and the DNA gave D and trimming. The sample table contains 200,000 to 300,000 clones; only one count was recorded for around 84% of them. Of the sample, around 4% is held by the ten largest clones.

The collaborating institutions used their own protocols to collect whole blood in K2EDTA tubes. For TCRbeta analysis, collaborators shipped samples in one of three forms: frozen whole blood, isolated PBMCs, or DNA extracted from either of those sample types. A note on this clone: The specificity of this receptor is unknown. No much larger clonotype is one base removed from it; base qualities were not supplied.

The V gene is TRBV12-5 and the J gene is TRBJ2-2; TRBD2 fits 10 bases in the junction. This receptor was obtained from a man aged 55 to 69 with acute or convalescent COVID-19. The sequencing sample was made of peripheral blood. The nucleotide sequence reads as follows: TGTGCTAGCGCCCCTAGCGGGGGAACCGGGGAGCTGTTTTTT. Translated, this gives CASAPSGGTGELFF.